This T cell receptor beta chain emerged from a study of blood T cells in healthy people across ages. PCR was performed a second time for about 6 to 11 cycles using a sample-barcoded 5' primer and a J-beta primer mix. Tagging of each cDNA molecule was performed by a template-switch adaptor with 12 random nucleotides. MiXCR, applied by TCRdb to the 5' RACE reads, yields one record per CDR3 protein. The table lists about 780,000 distinct CDR3 sequences, 35% to 60% of them singletons. Whole-study findings and limits: Per million T cells, the diversity of TCR beta decreased roughly linearly as age advanced.

Isolated per sample were at least 6 million PBMCs. This clonotype turned up a few times. What it binds is unknown. Germline V gene sequence: CDR1 SGHTA, CDR2 FQGNSA. V was trimmed by 4 bases and J by 12 bases, leaving 15 bases between them. The CDR3 has 12 amino acids. V usage is TRBV7-2 and J usage is TRBJ2-5, with D possibly matching TRBD1 (6 bases). This TCR derives from an elderly man in good health. Sequencing input: blood. The CDR3 nucleotides are TGTGCCAGCAGCTCCCAGGGGTACTGGAAGTACTTC. Its protein product is CASSSQGYWKYF.